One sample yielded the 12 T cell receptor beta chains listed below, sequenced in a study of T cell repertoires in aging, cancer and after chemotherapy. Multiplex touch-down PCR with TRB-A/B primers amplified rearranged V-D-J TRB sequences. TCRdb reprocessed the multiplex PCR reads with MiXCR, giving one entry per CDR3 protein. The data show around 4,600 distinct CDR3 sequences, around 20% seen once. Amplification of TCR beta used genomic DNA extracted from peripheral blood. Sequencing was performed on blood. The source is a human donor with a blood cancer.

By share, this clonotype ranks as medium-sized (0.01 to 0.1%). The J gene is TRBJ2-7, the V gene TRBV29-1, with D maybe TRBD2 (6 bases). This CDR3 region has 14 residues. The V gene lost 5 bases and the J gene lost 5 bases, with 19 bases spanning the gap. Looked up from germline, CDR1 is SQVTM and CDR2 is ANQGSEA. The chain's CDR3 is CSVTRSGASHEQYF. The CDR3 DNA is TGCAGCGTTACCCGGTCGGGAGCTTCCCACGAGCAGTACTTC.

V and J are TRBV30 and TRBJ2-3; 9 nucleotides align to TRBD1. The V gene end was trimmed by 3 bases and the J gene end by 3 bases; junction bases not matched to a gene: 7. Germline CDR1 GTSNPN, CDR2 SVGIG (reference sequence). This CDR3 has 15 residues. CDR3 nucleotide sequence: TGTGCCTGGAGCTACGGGACAGGGAGTACAGATACGCAGTATTTT. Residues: CAWSYGTGSTDTQYF. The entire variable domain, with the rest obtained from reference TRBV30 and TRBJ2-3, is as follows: SQTIHQWPATLVQPVGSPLSLECTVEGTSNPNLYWYRQAAGRGLQLLFYSVGIGQISSEVPQNLSASRPQDRQFILSSKKLLLSDSGFYLCAWSYGTGSTDTQYFGPGTRLTVL.

CDR3: CASSLEGTNTEAFF. The CDR3 nucleotides are TGCGCCAGCAGCTTGGAGGGCACAAACACTGAAGCTTTCTTT. The chain is built from TRBV5-1 and TRBJ1-1, with D unclear. The CDR3 is 14 amino acids. The germline gives CDR1 SGHRS, CDR2 YFSETQ. Trimming pared 0 bases from V and 2 bases from J, leaving 8 bases between. Full variable domain (remainder filled in from reference TRBV5-1 and TRBJ1-1): KAGVTQTPRYLIKTRGQQVTLSCSPISGHRSVSWYQQTPGQGLQFLFEYFSETQRNKGNFPGRFSGRQFSNSRSEMNVSTLELGDSALYLCASSLEGTNTEAFFGQGTRLTVV.

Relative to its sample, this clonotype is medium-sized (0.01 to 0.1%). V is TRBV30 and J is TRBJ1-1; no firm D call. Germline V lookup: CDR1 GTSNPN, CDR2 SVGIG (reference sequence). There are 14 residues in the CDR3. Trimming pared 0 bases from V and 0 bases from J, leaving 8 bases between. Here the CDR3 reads CAWSVITMNTEAFF. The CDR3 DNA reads TGTGCCTGGAGTGTGATTACGATGAACACTGAAGCTTTCTTT.

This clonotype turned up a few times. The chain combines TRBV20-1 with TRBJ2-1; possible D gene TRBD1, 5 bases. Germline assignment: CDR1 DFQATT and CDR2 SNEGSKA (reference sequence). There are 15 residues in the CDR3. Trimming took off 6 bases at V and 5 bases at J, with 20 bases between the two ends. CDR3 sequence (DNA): TGCAGTGCCCCTAGGCCCCAGGGTGGTGACAATGAGCAGTTCTTC. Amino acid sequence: CSAPRPQGGDNEQFF.

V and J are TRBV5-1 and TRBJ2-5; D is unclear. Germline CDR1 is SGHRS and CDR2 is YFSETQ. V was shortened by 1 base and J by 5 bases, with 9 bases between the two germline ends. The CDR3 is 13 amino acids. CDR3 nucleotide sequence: TGCGCCAGCAGCTTGAGACTTCAGGAGACCCAGTACTTC. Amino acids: CASSLRLQETQYF.

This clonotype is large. CDR3 sequence reads: CATSRGLAGTGELFF. The CDR3 nucleotides are TGTGCCACCAGCAGAGGACTAGCGGGCACCGGGGAGCTGTTTTTT. This sequence joins TRBV15 and TRBJ2-2; 10 bases are shared with TRBD2. The CDR3 is made up of 15 amino acids. CDR1 LNHNV and CDR2 YYDKDF come from the germline V gene (reference sequence). Unmatched junction bases numbered 0, after V lost 1 base and J lost 4 bases.

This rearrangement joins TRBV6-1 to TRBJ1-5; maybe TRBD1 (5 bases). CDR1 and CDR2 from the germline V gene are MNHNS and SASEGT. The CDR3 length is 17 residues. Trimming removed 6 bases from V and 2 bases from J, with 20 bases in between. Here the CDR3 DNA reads TGTGCCAGCAGGGGGGGTAGAGGGGATTTTCGCAATCAGCCCCAGCATTTT. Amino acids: CASRGGRGDFRNQPQHF.

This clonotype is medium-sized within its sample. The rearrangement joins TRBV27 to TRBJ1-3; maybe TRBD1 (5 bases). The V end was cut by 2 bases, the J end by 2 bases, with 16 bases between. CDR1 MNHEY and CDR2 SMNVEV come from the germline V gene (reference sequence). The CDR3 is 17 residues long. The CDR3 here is CASSLIPPGGTGNTIYF. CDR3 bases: TGTGCCAGCAGTTTAATTCCCCCGGGGGGGACTGGAAACACCATATATTTT.

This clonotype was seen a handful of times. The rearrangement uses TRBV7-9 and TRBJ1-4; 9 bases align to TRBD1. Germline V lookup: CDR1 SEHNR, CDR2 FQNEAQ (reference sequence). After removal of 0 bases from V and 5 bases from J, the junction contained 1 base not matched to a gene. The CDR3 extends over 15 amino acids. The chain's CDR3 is CASSLATGGNEKLFF. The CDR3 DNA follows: TGTGCCAGCAGCTTAGCGACAGGGGGAAATGAAAAACTGTTTTTT.

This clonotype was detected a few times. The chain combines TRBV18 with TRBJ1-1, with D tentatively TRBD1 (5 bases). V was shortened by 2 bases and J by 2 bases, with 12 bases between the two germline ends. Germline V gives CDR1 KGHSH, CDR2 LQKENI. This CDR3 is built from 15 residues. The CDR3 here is CASSPTRGDNTEAFF. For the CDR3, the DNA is TGTGCCAGCTCACCAACCCGGGGGGACAACACTGAAGCTTTCTTT.

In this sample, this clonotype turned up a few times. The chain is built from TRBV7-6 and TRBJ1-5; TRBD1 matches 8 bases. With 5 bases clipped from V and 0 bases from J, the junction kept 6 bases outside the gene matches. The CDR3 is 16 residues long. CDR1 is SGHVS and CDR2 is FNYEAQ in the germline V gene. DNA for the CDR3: TGTGCCAGCAGCCCCCGGACAGGGAGTAGCAATCAGCCCCAGCATTTT. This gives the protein CASSPRTGSSNQPQHF. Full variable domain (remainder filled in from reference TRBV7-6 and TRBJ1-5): GAGVSQSPRYKVTKRGQDVALRCDPISGHVSLYWYRQALGQGPEFLTYFNYEAQQDKSGLPNDRFSAERPEGSISTLTIQRTEQRDSAMYRCASSPRTGSSNQPQHFGDGTRLSIL.